This T cell receptor beta chain was profiled in a study of control samples from healthy donors and cancer patients. TCRdb's table, derived via immunoSEQ multiplex PCR, lists solely in-frame clones and lacks some. Among 350,000 to 450,000 clones listed, more than 80% were seen once. Per germline, CDR1 MNHEY and CDR2 SMNVEV (reference sequence). The CDR3 covers 14 residues. V lost 8 bases to trimming and J lost 4 bases; unmatched junction nucleotides: 7. The sequence was collected from a man aged 40-49 years with head and neck cancer. This chain joins TRBV27 and TRBJ1-5; 8 bases line up with TRBD1. The source material was PBMCs. CDR3 in DNA: TGTGCCAGCGGACAGGGAGTCGGGAATCAGCCCCAGCATTTT. Translation: CASGQGVGNQPQHF.